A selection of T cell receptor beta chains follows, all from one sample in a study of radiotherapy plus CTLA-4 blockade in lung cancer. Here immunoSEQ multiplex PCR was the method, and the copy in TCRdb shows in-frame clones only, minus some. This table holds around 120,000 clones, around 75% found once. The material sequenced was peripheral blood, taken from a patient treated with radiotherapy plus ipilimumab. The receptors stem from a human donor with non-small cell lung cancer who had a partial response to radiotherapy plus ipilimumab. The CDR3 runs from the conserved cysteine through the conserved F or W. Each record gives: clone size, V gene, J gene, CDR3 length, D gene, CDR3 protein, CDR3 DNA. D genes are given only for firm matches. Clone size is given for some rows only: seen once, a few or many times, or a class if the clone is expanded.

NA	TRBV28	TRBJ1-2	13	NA	CASSLLQGRGYTF	TGTGCCAGCAGTTTGTTACAGGGTCGGGGCTACACCTTC
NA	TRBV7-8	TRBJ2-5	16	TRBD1	CASSHYRTGRPETQYF	TGTGCCAGCAGCCATTACCGGACAGGTCGGCCAGAGACCCAGTACTTC
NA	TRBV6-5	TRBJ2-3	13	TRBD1	CASSRQGTDTQYF	TGTGCCAGCAGCAGACAGGGAACAGATACGCAGTATTTT
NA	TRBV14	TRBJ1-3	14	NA	CASQRTGSGNTIYF	TGTGCCAGCCAAAGAACGGGGTCAGGAAACACCATATATTTT
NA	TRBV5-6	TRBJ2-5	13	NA	CASSSEGQETQYF	TGTGCCAGCAGCTCCGAGGGACAAGAGACCCAGTACTTC
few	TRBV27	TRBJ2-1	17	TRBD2	CASSLSASGRASIEQFF	TGTGCCAGCAGTTTATCCGCTAGCGGGAGGGCCAGTATTGAGCAGTTCTTC
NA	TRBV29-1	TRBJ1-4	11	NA	CSVEDLGREFF	TGCAGCGTTGAAGATCTGGGCAGGGAGTTTTTT
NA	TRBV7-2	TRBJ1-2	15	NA	CASTPSTTSPYGYTF	TGTGCCAGCACCCCATCCACAACATCCCCCTATGGCTACACCTTC
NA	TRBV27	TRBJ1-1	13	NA	CASSLDTNTEAFF	TGTGCCAGCAGTCTGGACACGAACACTGAAGCTTTCTTT
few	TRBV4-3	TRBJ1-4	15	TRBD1	CASSLTGTGGEKLFF	TGCGCCAGCAGCCTTACAGGGACAGGGGGAGAAAAACTGTTTTTT
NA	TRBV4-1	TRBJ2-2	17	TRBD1	CASSQGTGGSYTGELFF	TGCGCCAGCAGCCAAGGGACAGGGGGCTCATACACCGGGGAGCTGTTTTTT
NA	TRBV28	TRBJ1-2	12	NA	CACGGGRSGYTF	TGTGCCTGCGGGGGGGGCAGAAGTGGCTACACCTTC
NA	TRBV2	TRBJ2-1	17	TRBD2	CASSATSGGSSYNEQFF	TGTGCCAGCAGCGCAACTAGCGGGGGAAGCTCCTACAATGAGCAGTTCTTC
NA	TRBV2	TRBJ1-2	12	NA	CASSQANYGYTF	TGTGCCAGCAGTCAGGCTAACTATGGCTACACCTTC
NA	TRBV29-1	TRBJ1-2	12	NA	CSVESRSYGYTF	TGCAGCGTTGAGTCTAGGAGTTATGGCTACACCTTC
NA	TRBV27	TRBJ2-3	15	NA	CASSDPGFGADTQYF	TGTGCCAGCAGCGACCCAGGGTTTGGCGCAGATACGCAGTATTTT
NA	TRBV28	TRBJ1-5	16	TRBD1	CASSPSSGQGWQPQHF	TGTGCCAGCAGTCCATCCTCGGGACAGGGCTGGCAGCCCCAGCATTTT
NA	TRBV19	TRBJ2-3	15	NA	CASSTMTDYTDTQYF	TGTGCCAGTAGTACGATGACAGATTACACAGATACGCAGTATTTT
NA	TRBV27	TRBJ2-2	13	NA	CASAPSGTGELFF	TGTGCCAGCGCCCCCTCGGGGACCGGGGAGCTGTTTTTT
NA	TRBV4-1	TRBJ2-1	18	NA	CASSQGTATGGSYNEQFF	TGCGCCAGCAGCCAAGGGACAGCGACTGGCGGGTCCTACAATGAGCAGTTCTTC
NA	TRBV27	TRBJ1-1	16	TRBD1	CASKVSGTAMNTEAFF	TGTGCCAGCAAGGTTAGCGGGACAGCCATGAACACTGAAGCTTTCTTT
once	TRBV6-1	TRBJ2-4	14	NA	CASSELDRGNIQYF	TGTGCCAGCAGTGAATTAGACAGAGGAAACATTCAGTACTTC
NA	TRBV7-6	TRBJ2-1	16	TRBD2	CASSSRLAGGGNEQFF	TGTGCCAGCAGCTCTCGACTGGCGGGAGGGGGCAATGAGCAGTTCTTC
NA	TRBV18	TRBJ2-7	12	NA	CASSPQLYEQYF	TGTGCCAGCTCGCCACAGCTATACGAGCAGTACTTC
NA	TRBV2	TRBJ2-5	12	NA	CATSLVGETQYF	TGTGCCACCTCCCTAGTGGGAGAGACCCAGTACTTC
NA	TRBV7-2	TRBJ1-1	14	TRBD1	CASSRQGMNTEAFF	TGTGCCAGCAGCCGACAGGGAATGAACACTGAAGCTTTCTTT
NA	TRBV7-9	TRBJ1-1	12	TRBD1	CAGGTVNTEAFF	TGTGCCGGCGGGACAGTGAACACTGAAGCTTTCTTT
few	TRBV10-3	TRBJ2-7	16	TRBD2	CAISESGSGSRAEQYF	TGTGCCATCAGTGAGTCTGGTAGCGGGAGTAGGGCCGAGCAGTACTTC
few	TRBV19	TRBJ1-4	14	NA	CASMHRATNEKLFF	TGTGCCAGTATGCACAGGGCAACTAATGAAAAACTGTTTTTT
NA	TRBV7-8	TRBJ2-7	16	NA	CASSPQGAITTYEQYF	TGTGCCAGCAGCCCACAAGGGGCCATTACAACCTACGAGCAGTACTTC
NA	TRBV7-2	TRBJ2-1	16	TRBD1	CASSAPSGGAYNEQFF	TGTGCCAGCAGCGCCCCATCAGGGGGCGCTTACAATGAGCAGTTCTTC
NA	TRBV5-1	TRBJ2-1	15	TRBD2	CARSKSGSPSNEQFF	TGCGCCCGATCTAAAAGCGGGAGTCCCTCCAATGAGCAGTTCTTC
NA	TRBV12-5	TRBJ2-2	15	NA	CASALIGGNTGELFF	TGTGCTAGTGCTCTTATAGGGGGGAACACCGGGGAGCTGTTTTTT
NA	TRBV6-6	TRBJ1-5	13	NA	CASSTQQNQPQHF	TGTGCCAGCAGTACGCAACAAAATCAGCCCCAGCATTTT
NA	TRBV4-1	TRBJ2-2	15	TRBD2	CASSQVSGSSGELFF	TGCGCCAGCAGCCAAGTTAGCGGGAGCTCCGGGGAGCTGTTTTTT
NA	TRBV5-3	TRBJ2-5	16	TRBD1	CARSPPPTGTQETQYF	TGTGCCAGAAGTCCACCTCCGACAGGGACCCAAGAGACCCAGTACTTC
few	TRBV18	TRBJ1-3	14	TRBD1	CASSPDRSGNTIYF	TGTGCCAGCTCACCGGACAGGAGCGGAAACACCATATATTTT
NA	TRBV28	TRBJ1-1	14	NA	CASSTRQVGALAFF	TGTGCCAGCAGTACTCGACAGGTTGGGGCTCTAGCTTTCTTT
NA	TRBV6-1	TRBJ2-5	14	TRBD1	CASGTRDSQETQYF	TGTGCCAGCGGAACCCGGGACAGTCAAGAGACCCAGTACTTC
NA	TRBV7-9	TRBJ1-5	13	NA	CASSRAGDQPQHF	TGTGCCAGCAGTCGGGCAGGGGATCAGCCCCAGCATTTT
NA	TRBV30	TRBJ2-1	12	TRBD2	CAWSREGLEQFF	TGTGCCTGGAGTAGGGAGGGGCTTGAGCAGTTCTTC
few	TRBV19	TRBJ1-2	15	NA	CASSLRDMLNYGYTF	TGTGCCAGTAGTCTCCGGGACATGTTAAACTATGGCTACACCTTC
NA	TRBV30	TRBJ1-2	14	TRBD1	CAWSLGQGASGYTF	TGTGCCTGGAGTCTTGGCCAGGGGGCGAGTGGCTACACCTTC
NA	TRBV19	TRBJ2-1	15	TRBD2	CASTKAGGFWNEQFF	TGTGCCAGTACCAAAGCGGGAGGGTTTTGGAATGAGCAGTTCTTC
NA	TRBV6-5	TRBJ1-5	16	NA	CASSYSRTNSNQPQHF	TGTGCCAGCAGTTACTCCAGAACCAATAGCAATCAGCCCCAGCATTTT
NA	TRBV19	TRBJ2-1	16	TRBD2	CASSIWTSGFYNEQFF	TGTGCCAGTAGTATTTGGACTAGCGGGTTTTACAATGAGCAGTTCTTC
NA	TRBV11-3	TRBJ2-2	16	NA	CASSPYFSENTGELFF	TGTGCCAGCAGCCCTTACTTTTCCGAGAACACCGGGGAGCTGTTTTTT
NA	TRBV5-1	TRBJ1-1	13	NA	CASSLQTNTEAFF	TGCGCCAGCAGCTTACAGACAAACACTGAAGCTTTCTTT
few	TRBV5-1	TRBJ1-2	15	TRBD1	CASSLIGQGGFGYTF	TGCGCCAGCAGCTTGATCGGGCAGGGGGGTTTTGGCTACACCTTC
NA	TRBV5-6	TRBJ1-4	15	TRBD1	CASSAQGAANEKLFF	TGTGCCAGCAGCGCCCAGGGGGCTGCTAATGAAAAACTGTTTTTT
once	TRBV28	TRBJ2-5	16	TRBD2	CASSLIARTSAETQYF	TGTGCCAGCAGTTTAATCGCCCGGACTAGTGCGGAGACCCAGTACTTC
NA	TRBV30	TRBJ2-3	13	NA	CAWSVQGTDTQYF	TGTGCCTGGAGTGTTCAGGGAACAGATACGCAGTATTTT
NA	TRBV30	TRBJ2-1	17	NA	CAWSVRFSAVVPHEQFF	TGTGCCTGGAGTGTACGGTTTTCTGCCGTGGTTCCCCATGAGCAGTTCTTC
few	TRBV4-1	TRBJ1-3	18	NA	CASSQDQGQAFSGNTIYF	TGCGCCAGCAGCCAAGATCAAGGACAAGCCTTCTCTGGAAACACCATATATTTT
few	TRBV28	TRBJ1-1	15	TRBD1	CASSPWTGGNTEAFF	TGTGCCAGCAGTCCGTGGACAGGGGGGAACACTGAAGCTTTCTTT
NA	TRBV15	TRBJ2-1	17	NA	CATSREKAGSSYNEQFF	TGTGCCACCAGCAGAGAGAAGGCGGGTAGCTCCTACAATGAGCAGTTCTTC
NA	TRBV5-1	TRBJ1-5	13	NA	CASSPGGNQPQHF	TGCGCCAGCAGCCCGGGGGGGAATCAGCCCCAGCATTTT
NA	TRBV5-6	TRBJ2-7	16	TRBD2	CASSLLPSGGSYEQYF	TGTGCCAGCAGCTTGCTTCCTAGCGGGGGCTCCTACGAGCAGTACTTC
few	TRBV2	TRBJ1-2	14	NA	CASSSLTGSYGYTF	TGTGCCAGCAGCTCGCTCACAGGGTCCTATGGCTACACCTTC